Included here is one TCR beta chain sequence, with context. This CDR3 spans 16 amino acids. Per germline, CDR1 LNHDA and CDR2 SQIVND (reference sequence). The ends were cut back, 7 bases at V and 0 bases at J, with 16 bases in the middle. This sample is part of a study of T cells in Graves' hyperthyroidism and ophthalmopathy. Amplified TCR beta CDR3 regions derived from RNA transcripts. With the HTBI primer set, the TCR CDR3 went through a first round of RT-PCR. TCRdb fed the multiplex PCR reads into MiXCR, producing one record per CDR3 protein. The sample has some 560,000 distinct CDR3 sequences, about 14% seen once; the top ten hold around 14%.

The receptor comes from a woman aged 40-49 years with Graves' hyperthyroidism. The V call is TRBV19, the J call TRBJ1-5; weak D call: TRBD1 (5 bases). The specimen sequenced was blood. CDR3 amino acids: CASTDGAGNSNQPQHF. The CDR3, as DNA: TGTGCCAGTACCGACGGGGCAGGGAATAGCAATCAGCCCCAGCATTTT.